The rows below give T cell receptor beta chains drawn from one sample of a study of blood T cell repertoires in COVID-19. The assay was immunoSEQ multiplex PCR, and TCRdb's table has in-frame clones only and misses some. This sample has 150,000 to 200,000 clones, with about 81% found just once. Sample: peripheral blood. The receptors derive from a woman of 80 years or more with COVID-19, enrolled during active disease. Each CDR3 is given without its conserved first and last residue. A D gene is named only where the DNA matches it firmly.

D gene	V gene	CDR3 protein
TRBD2	TRBV11-3	ASSILAGGLNEQF
TRBD1	TRBV19	ASSDPRGKTKNIQY
.	TRBV18	ASSPLMDGSSDTQY
TRBD2	TRBV3-1/TRBV3-2	ASSIREGSYEQY
.	TRBV19	ASSPNQGGSYEQY
TRBD2	TRBV5-1	ASSPGRATSADTQY
TRBD2	TRBV28	ASSLPLAGGSYNEQF
.	TRBV7-2	ASSLDGSGANVLT
.	TRBV10-3	AISEVFRSYEQY
.	TRBV12-3/TRBV12-4	ASSDSMREQY
.	TRBV7-2	ASSEGVSTYNEQF
TRBD1	TRBV5-6	ASSHYPGQSYEQY
.	TRBV10-3	AISEGGLDTQY
.	TRBV6-5	ASRAPGGGGGTQY
.	TRBV21-1	ASSPRRGSKAF
TRBD1	TRBV11-2	ASSLGQGREQY
.	TRBV9	ASSADYGYT
.	TRBV7-9	ASSLATAIREQY
.	TRBV19	ASGDFNTGELF
TRBD2	TRBV30	AWSVQSPSGEY
TRBD2	TRBV7-6	ASSPTSGAVYEQY
.	TRBV2	ASTREETQY
TRBD1	TRBV6-5	ASSYTTGLGEKLF
.	TRBV29-1	SVELSRTGSDTQY
.	TRBV6-2/TRBV6-3	ASSYSGAGGGYT
TRBD1	TRBV19	ASSVTGSASYEQY